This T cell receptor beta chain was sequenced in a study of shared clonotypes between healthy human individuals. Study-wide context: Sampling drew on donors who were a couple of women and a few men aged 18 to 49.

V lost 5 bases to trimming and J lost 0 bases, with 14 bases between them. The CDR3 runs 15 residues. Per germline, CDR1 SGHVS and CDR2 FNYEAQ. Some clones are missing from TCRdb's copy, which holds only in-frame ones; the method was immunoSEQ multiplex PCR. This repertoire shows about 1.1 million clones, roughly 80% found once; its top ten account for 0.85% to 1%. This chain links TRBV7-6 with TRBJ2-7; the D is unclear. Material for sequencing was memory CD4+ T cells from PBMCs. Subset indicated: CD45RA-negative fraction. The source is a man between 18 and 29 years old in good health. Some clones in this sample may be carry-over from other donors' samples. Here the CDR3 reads CASSPRLPNSYEQYF. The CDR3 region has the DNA TGTGCCAGCAGCCCCCGATTGCCCAACTCCTACGAGCAGTACTTC. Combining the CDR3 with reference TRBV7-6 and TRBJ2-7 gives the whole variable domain GAGVSQSPRYKVTKRGQDVALRCDPISGHVSLYWYRQALGQGPEFLTYFNYEAQQDKSGLPNDRFSAERPEGSISTLTIQRTEQRDSAMYRCASSPRLPNSYEQYFGPGTRLTVT.